This TCR beta chain was sequenced in a study of cytomegalovirus exposure and HLA in healthy donors. Broader study findings: In a later analysis, TCR association rates varied by HLA locus: DRB1 most, HLA-C fewest. In an earlier analysis, about 90% or about 30%: the productive usage of most TCR beta V segments. CMV antigen specificity of three CMV-associated chains was confirmed in vitro.

The donors gave bone marrow, and they were healthy. This clone appeared once. Its antigen is unidentified. This CDR3 comprises 20 residues. The germline CDR1 and CDR2 sequences are SNHLY and FYNNEI. J lost 5 bases, V lost 8 bases, and 26 bases had no gene match. Researchers ran the PCR with 60 Vbeta and 13 Jbeta primers. The protocol was immunoSEQ multiplex PCR, while the TCRdb copy is restricted to in-frame clones and leaves out a portion. This sample carries over 150,000 clones, 60% to 80% of them seen once, and the ten largest clones take roughly 9.7%. V usage is TRBV2 and J usage is TRBJ2-1; TRBD1 aligns across 8 bases. The sequence came from a man aged 18 to 30 in good health and CMV-seropositive. Material: PBMCs. CDR3 in DNA: TGTGCCAGCGTGGACCGCCCGCGGGACAGGATTCTTAGCATCAACAATGAGCAGTTCTTC. Amino acids: CASVDRPRDRILSINNEQFF.